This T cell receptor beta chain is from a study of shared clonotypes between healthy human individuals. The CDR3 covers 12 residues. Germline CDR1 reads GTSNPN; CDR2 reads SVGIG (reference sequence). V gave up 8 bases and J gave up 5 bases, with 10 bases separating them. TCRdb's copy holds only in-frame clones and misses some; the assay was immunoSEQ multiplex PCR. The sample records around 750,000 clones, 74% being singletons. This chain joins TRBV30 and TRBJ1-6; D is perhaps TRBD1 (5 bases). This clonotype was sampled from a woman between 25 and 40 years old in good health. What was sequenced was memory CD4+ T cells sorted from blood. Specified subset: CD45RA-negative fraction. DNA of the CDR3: TGTGCCACAAGCAGGGATAATTCACCCCTCCACTTT. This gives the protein CATSRDNSPLHF.